What follows describes a single TCR beta chain. In the original workflow: From reference gene primer amplification, estimates of nucleated cell counts were derived. Clones were read by immunoSEQ multiplex PCR, and TCRdb kept only the in-frame ones, dropping some. The V and J calls and clone size come from that table; D and trimming were worked out from the DNA. The sample carries about 200,000 clones, 87% recorded once. The data are from a study of blood T cell repertoires in COVID-19. Turning to the study itself: Both acute and convalescent COVID-19 samples were obtained from the United States, Italy and Spain. T cells, B-cell-depleted T cells, or PBMCs supplied cDNA or gDNA.

CDR1 and CDR2 from the germline V gene are SGHAT and FQNNGV. V was pared by 5 bases and J by 0 bases, with 5 bases between. This CDR3 is 12 amino acids long. The sample taken for sequencing was peripheral blood. The source is a man aged 60 to 75 who had recovered from COVID-19. The V gene is TRBV11-2, the J gene TRBJ2-7; D is unresolved. In nucleotides, the CDR3 is TGTGCCAGCAGCCTCAGCTCCTACGAGCAGTACTTC. Translating it yields CASSLSSYEQYF.